This entry describes one TCR beta chain. After extraction with the RNeasy kit, about 0.45 to 1 ug of the RNA was reverse transcribed using random hexamers. An immunoSEQ multiplex PCR generated amplified TCR beta CDR3 products spanning 54 Vbeta and 13 Jbeta. TCRdb itself ran the immunoSEQ multiplex PCR reads through MiXCR, one entry per CDR3 protein. The sample records 400,000 to 550,000 distinct CDR3 sequences, roughly 85% being singletons. The data were obtained in a study of CD8 T cells in Susac syndrome. The multiple sclerosis controls comprised treatment-naive patients whose relapsing-remitting disease was stable or active. This receptor was identified in a human donor with multiple sclerosis. Material for sequencing was CD8+ T cells from PBMCs.

The CDR3 bases are TGTGCCTGGAGTGTACTAGACAGAAACATTCAGTACTTC. Its translation is CAWSVLDRNIQYF. The rearrangement joins TRBV30 to TRBJ2-4, with D perhaps being TRBD1 or TRBD2 (5 bases each). The CDR3 has 13 residues. V lost 0 bases, J lost 6 bases, and 9 bases lay in between. Germline lookup yields CDR1 GTSNPN and CDR2 SVGIG (reference sequence).